The sequence of this T cell receptor beta chain was determined in a study of blood T cells in healthy people across ages. Findings of the study overall: Estimates drawn from one million T cells were deemed to understate diversity.

This clonotype has more than one count but fewer than ten. Its antigen is currently unknown. Germline V lookup: CDR1 MDHEN, CDR2 SYDVKM. This CDR3 is 15 amino acids long. Each donor was a healthy Caucasian individual from Russia, aged roughly 6 to 100. The authors ran a second PCR of 7 to 11 cycles using a sample-barcoded 5' primer and a J-beta primer mix. TCRdb ran MiXCR on the 5' RACE reads and lists one entry per CDR3 protein. The sample has under 700,000 distinct CDR3 sequences; less than 25% are singletons. These same data were also listed under a study on T cells of mothers and their children.

Sequencing input: blood. The chain is built from TRBV28 and TRBJ2-1, with D perhaps matching TRBD1 or TRBD2 (6 bases each). The J call may be wrong; the DNA end is better matched by TRBJ2-7. The source is a boy between 10 and 17 years old in good health. This CDR3 reads CASSLKEGGLVEQYF. The DNA for the CDR3 is TGTGCCAGCAGTTTGAAAGAGGGGGGCCTGGTTGAGCAGTACTTC.